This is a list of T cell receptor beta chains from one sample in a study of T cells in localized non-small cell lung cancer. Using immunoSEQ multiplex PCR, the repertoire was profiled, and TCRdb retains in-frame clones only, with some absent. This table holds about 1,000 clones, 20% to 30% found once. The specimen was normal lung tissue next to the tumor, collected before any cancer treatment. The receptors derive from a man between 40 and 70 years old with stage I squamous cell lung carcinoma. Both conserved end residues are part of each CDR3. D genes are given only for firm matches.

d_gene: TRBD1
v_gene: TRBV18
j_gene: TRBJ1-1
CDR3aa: CASSLRDRNTEAFF

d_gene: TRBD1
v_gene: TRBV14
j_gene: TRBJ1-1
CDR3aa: CASSPRTGWDTEAFF

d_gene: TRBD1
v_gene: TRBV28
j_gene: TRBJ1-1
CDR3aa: CASRPQGTNTEAFF

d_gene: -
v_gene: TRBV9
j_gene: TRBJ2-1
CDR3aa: CASSSEGGRYNEQFF

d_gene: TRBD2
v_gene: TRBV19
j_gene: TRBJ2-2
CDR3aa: CASSQRTSAGTGELFF

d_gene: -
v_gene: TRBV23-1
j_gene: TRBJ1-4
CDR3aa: CASQRTPNEKLFF

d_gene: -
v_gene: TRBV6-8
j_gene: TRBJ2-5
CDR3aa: CASRSTGLETQYF

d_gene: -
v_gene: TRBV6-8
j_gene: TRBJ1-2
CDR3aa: CASSYSKDGRGRGYTF

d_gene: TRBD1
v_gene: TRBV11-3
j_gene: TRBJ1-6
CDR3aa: CASSTRGLAGNSPLHF

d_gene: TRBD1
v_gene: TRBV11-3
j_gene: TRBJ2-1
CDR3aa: CASRAAGGSNEQFF

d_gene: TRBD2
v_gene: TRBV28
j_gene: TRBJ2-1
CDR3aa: CASSFGGDNEQFF

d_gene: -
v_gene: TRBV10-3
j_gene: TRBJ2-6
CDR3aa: CAITGQLSGANVLTF

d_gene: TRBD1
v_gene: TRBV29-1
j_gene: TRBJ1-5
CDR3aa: CSVVGQSNQPQHF

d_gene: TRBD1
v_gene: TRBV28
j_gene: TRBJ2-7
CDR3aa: CASSSRDRGNEQYF

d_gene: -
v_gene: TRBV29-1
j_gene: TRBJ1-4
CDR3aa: CSAYRPNDEKLFF

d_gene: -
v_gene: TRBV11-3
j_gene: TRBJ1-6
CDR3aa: CASSPVEGDSPLHF

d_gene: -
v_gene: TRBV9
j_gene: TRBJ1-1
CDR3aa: CASSVPLSGANTEAFF

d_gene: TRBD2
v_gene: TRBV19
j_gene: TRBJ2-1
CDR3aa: CASSIGLAGYNEQFF

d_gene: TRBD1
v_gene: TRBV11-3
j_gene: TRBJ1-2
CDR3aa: CASSLTGVDYGYTF

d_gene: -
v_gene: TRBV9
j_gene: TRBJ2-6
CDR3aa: CASSVLGAGANVLTF

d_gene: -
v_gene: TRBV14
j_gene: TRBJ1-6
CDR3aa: CASSQEPRNSPLHF

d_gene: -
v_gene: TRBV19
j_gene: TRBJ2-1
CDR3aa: CASSISERVWAEQFF

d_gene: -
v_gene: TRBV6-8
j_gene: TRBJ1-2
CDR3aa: CASSAEGRGGGYTF

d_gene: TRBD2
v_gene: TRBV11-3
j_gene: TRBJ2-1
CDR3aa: CASSFTGTRHEQFF

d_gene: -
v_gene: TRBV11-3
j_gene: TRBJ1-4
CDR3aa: CASSKNRVGGAEKLFF

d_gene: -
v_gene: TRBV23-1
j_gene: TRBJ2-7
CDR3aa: CASSLHDPLREQYF

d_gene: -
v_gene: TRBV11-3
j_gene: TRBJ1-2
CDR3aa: CASSLGRMGGYGYTF

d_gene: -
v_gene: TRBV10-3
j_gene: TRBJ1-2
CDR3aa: CASLHPVAGSKDGYTF

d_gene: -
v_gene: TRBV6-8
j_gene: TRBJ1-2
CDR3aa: CASSPTGQYHYGYTF

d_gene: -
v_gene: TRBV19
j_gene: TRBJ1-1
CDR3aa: CASSIAGKGKFTEAFF

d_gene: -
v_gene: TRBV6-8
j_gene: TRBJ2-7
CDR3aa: CASSYSGPSEQYF

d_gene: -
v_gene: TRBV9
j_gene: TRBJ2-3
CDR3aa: CASSDQGYTDTQYF

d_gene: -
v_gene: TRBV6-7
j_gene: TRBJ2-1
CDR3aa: CASSSGTKQFF

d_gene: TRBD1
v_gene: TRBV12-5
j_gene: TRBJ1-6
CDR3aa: CASTVGQTNSPLHF

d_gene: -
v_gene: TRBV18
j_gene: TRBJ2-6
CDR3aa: CASSPQGIRSGANVLTF

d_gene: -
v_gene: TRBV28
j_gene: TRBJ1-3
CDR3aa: CASSSNTLGVGNTIYF

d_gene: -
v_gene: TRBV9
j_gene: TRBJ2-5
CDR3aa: CASSLGGAQETQYF

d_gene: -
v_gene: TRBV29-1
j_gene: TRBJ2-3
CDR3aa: CSVDSGDSDTQYF

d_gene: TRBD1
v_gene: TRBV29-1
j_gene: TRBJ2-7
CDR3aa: CSAESPGQGLSEQYF

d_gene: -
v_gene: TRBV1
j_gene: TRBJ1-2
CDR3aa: CASSQVLSGGDYGYTF

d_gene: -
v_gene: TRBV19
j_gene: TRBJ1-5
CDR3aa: CASSINGWEDFQPQHF

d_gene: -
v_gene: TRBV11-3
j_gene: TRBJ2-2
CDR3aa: CASSLSKGPTGELFF

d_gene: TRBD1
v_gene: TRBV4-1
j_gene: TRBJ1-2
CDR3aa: CASSHPRTGTPYGYTF

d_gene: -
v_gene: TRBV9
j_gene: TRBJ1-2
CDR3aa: CASSPDPNSPSYGYTF

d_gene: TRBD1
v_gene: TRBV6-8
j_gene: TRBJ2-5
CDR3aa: CASSYYRGQETQYF

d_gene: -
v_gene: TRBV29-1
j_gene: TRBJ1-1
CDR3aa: CSVEKGNRNTEAFF

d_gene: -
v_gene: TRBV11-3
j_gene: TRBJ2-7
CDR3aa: CASSPSFSKHYEQYF

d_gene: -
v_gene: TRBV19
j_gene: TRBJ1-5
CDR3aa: CASSIDVGPQHF

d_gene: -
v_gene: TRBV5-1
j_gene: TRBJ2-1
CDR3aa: CASGTNRGGNEQFF

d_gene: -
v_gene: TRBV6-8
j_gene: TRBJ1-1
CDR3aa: CASSSGPGAEAFF

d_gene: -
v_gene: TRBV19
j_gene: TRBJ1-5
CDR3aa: CASSISDLPVQPQHF

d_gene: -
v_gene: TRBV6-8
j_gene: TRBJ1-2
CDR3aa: CASTRGPANYGYTF

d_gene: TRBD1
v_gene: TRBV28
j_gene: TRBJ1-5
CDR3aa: CASSLQGASNQPQHF

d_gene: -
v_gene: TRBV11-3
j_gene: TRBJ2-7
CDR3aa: CASSPGLSTGYEQYF

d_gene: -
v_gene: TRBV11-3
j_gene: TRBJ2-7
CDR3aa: CASSTTGGQYEQYF

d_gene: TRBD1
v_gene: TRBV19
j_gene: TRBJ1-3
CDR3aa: CASSANGTGGSGNTIYF

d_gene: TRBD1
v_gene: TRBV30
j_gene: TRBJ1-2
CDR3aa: CAWSRDRPYGYTF

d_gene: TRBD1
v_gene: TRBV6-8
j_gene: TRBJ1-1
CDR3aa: CASSSGTGLLNTEAFF